A selection of T cell receptor beta chains follows, all from one sample in a study of blood T cell repertoires in COVID-19. Here immunoSEQ multiplex PCR was the method, and the copy in TCRdb shows in-frame clones only, minus some. The sample lists hundreds of thousands of clones, about 85% seen once, with 1.9% in the top ten. Sequenced: PBMCs or T cells enriched from blood (not recorded which). These receptors originate from a woman aged 25 to 39 who had been exposed to COVID-19. Both conserved end residues are trimmed from each CDR3.

cdr3_aa	j_call	v_call
ASSEARTVV	TRBJ1-2	TRBV6-1
ASSLDDRSTDTQY	TRBJ2-3	TRBV7-2
ASRGREAAYEQY	TRBJ2-7	TRBV10-2
ASSLRTASYEQY	TRBJ2-7	TRBV5-1
ATSDPSRIVDEQF	TRBJ2-1	TRBV24-1
ASTDRGRNYGYT	TRBJ1-2	TRBV28
ASSPTLGERPYEQY	TRBJ2-7	TRBV19
ASSEVDRDYGYT	TRBJ1-2	TRBV2
AWSGLAGENNEQF	TRBJ2-1	TRBV30
ASSFGGDGNTIY	TRBJ1-3	TRBV5-5
ASSITGANEKLF	TRBJ1-4	TRBV19
ASSQDKGVYNEQF	TRBJ2-1	TRBV4-1
AWDRASTEAF	TRBJ1-1	TRBV30
ASSRITSGRGQETQY	TRBJ2-5	TRBV5-5
ASSGSVYNEQF	TRBJ2-1	TRBV9
ASSVTGGYTEAF	TRBJ1-1	TRBV19
ASSEELLGGYT	TRBJ1-2	TRBV2